One and the same sample provided the 2 T cell receptor beta chains below, sequenced in a study of blood T cells in healthy people across ages. Primed by a sample-barcoded 5' primer and a J-beta primer mix, a second PCR proceeded for 7 to 11 cycles. Using its own MiXCR run on the 5' RACE reads, TCRdb lists one record per CDR3 protein. The sample consists of approximately 900,000 distinct CDR3 sequences, 40% to 60% of them appearing once. The sample comprised blood. The receptor set was obtained from a man aged 25-45 years in good health.

The chain is built from TRBV5-1 and TRBJ2-3; possible D gene TRBD1, 7 bases. Germline V gene data show CDR1 as SGHRS and CDR2 as YFSETQ. The CDR3 contains 14 residues. Trimming left V 5 bases short and J 1 base short, with 11 bases between. CDR3 protein: CASSAGQRTDTQYF. CDR3 DNA sequence: TGCGCCAGCAGTGCGGGACAGCGCACAGATACGCAGTATTTT.

The chain combines TRBV9 with TRBJ2-7; TRBD1 agrees at 8 bases. With 3 bases clipped from V and 0 bases from J, the junction kept 2 bases outside the gene matches. Germline V gene data show CDR1 as SGDLS and CDR2 as YYNGEE. The CDR3 has 14 residues. This CDR3 is CASSGTGNSYEQYF. CDR3 bases: TGTGCCAGCAGCGGGACAGGGAACTCCTACGAGCAGTACTTC.